This note documents a single TCR beta chain sequence. What it recognizes is unknown. This sample was taken from a study of monozygotic twins with inflammatory bowel disease. Around 4,000 ng of total RNA went into each TCR library. TCRdb reprocessed the 5' RACE reads; each CDR3 protein has one entry and no DNA is given. This sample's clone table lists about 200,000 distinct CDR3 sequences. Study findings and constraints: Relative to healthy twins, IBD patients had fewer clonotypes in common with others, a gap that was especially apparent with disease activity.

The TCR sequence derives from a human donor with ulcerative colitis or Crohn's disease, or a healthy co-twin of an affected twin (not recorded which). Sequencing was carried out using blood.

CDR3 protein: CASSLVGARRDTEAFF. This chain joins TRBV7-2 and TRBJ1-1; TCRdb outputs TRBD1, but without DNA this stays unchecked. The CDR3 covers 16 residues. Germline-derived CDR1 and CDR2 are SGHTA and FQGNSA.